Sequencing of this T cell receptor beta chain was carried out in a study of identical twins. Ten or more counts support this clonotype. TCRdb re-called the 5' RACE reads through MiXCR, storing one row per CDR3 protein. Seen here are about 690,000 distinct CDR3 sequences, 6.1% observed once, and the top ten hold around 1.7%. The V gene's germline CDR1 is LNHNV and CDR2 YYDKDF (reference sequence). This CDR3 region has 16 residues. Trimming removed 6 bases from V and 2 bases from J; junction bases left unmatched: 11. The specimen was naive T cells sorted from blood. This chain connects TRBV15 to TRBJ2-5; the match to TRBD2 covers 8 bases. The clonotype comes from a man aged 18 to 30 in good health. CDR3: CATRTGSGSLQETQYF. CDR3 nucleotide sequence: TGTGCCACCAGAACGGGGAGCGGGAGTCTTCAAGAGACCCAGTACTTC.